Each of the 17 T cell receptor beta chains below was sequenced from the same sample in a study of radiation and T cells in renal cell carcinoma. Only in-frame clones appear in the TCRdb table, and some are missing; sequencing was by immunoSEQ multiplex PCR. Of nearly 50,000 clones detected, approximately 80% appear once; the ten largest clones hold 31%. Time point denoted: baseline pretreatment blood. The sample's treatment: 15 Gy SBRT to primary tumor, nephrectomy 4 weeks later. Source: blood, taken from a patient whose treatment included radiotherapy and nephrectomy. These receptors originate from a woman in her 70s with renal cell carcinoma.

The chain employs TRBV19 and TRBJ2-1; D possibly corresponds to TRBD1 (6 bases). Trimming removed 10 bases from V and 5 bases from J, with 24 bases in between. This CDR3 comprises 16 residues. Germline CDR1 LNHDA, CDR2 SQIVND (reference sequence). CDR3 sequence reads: CATSWGWDQGNNEQFF. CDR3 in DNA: TGTGCCACCTCTTGGGGGTGGGACCAGGGGAACAATGAGCAGTTCTTC.

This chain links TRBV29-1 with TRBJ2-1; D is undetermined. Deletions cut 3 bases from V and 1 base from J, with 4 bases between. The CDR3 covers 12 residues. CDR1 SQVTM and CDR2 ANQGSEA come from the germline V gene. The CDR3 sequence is CSVDRSYNEQFF. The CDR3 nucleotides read TGCAGCGTTGACAGGTCCTACAATGAGCAGTTCTTC.

Here the CDR3 reads CASSLAASGVYEQYF. CDR3 coding DNA: TGTGCCAGCAGTTTAGCGGCTAGCGGGGTGTATGAGCAGTACTTC. The chain links TRBV27 to TRBJ2-7, with 9 nucleotides matching TRBD2. V shed 2 bases and J 7 bases; nucleotides not matched to a gene: 9. This CDR3 region has 15 residues. Germline V gives CDR1 MNHEY, CDR2 SMNVEV (reference sequence).

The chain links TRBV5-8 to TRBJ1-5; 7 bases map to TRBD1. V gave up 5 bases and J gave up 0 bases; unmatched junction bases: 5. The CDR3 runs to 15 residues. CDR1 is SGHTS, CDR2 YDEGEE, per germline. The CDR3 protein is CASSPGQHSNQPQHF. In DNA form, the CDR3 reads TGTGCCAGCAGTCCGGGACAGCATAGCAATCAGCCCCAGCATTTT.

CDR3 nucleotide sequence: TGTGCCAGCAGCGCTAACAGGGGGACCACTGAAGCTTTCTTT. Protein product: CASSANRGTTEAFF. The rearrangement links TRBV7-9 to TRBJ1-1, with TRBD1 identical over 8 bases. The CDR3 contains 14 residues. Germline trimming cut 5 bases from V and 4 bases from J; bases unmatched to any gene: 6. Germline V lookup: CDR1 SEHNR, CDR2 FQNEAQ (reference sequence).

The CDR3 is CSVVAGFKFF. The CDR3 bases are TGCAGCGTTGTAGCGGGGTTTAAGTTCTTC. This chain connects TRBV29-1 to TRBJ2-1, with 8 bases that match TRBD2. Per germline, CDR1 SQVTM and CDR2 ANQGSEA. This CDR3 is built from 10 residues. V shed 4 bases and J 14 bases; nucleotides not matched to a gene: 4.

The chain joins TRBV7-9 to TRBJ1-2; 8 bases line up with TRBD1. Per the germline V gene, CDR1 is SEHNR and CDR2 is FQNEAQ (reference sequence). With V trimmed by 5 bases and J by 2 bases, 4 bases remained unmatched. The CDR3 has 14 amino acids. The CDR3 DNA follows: TGTGCCAGCAGCCCAGGACAGGGCAACTATGGCTACACCTTC. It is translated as CASSPGQGNYGYTF.

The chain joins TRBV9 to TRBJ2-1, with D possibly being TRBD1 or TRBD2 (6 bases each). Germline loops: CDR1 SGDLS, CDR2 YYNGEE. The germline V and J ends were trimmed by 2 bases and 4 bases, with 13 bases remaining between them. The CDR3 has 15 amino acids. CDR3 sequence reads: CASSVAGGLYNEQFF. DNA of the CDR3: TGTGCCAGCAGCGTCGCTGGGGGGCTATACAATGAGCAGTTCTTC. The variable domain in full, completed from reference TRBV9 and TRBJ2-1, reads DSGVTQTPKHLITATGQRVTLRCSPRSGDLSVYWYQQSLDQGLQFLIQYYNGEERAKGNILERFSAQQFPDLHSELNLSSLELGDSALYFCASSVAGGLYNEQFFGPGTRLTVL.

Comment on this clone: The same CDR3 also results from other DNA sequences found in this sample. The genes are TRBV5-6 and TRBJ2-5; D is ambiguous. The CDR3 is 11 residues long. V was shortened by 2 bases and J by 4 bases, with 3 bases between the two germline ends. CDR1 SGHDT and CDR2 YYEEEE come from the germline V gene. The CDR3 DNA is TGTGCCAGCAGCTTTTCAGAGACCCAGTACTTC. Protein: CASSFSETQYF.

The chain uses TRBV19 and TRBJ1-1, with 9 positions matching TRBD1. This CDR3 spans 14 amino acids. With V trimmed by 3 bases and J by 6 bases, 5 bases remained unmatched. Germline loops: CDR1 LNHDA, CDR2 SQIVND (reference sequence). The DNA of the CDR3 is TGTGCCAGTAGTATGGGACAGGGAGAGGCTGAAGCTTTCTTT. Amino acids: CASSMGQGEAEAFF.

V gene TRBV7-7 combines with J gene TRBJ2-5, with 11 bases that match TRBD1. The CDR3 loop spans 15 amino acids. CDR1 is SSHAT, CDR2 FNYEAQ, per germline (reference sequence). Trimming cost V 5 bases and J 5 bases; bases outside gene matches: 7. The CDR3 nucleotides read TGTGCCAGCAGCCCCACGGGACAGGGGGGGGAGACCCAGTACTTC. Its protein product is CASSPTGQGGETQYF. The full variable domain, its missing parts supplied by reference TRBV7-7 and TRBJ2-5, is GAGVSQSPRYKVTKRGQDVTLRCDPISSHATLYWYQQALGQGPEFLTYFNYEAQPDKSGLPSDRFSAERPEGSISTLTIQRTEQRDSAMYRCASSPTGQGGETQYFGPGTRLLVL.

CDR3 protein: CASSLKVGRETDTQYF. The DNA of the CDR3 is TGCGCCAGCAGCTTGAAGGTGGGGCGAGAGACAGATACGCAGTATTTT. The chain recombines TRBV5-1 with TRBJ2-3, with D possibly matching TRBD1 (5 bases). V gave up 1 base and J gave up 3 bases, with 15 bases separating them. The CDR3 totals 16 residues. Germline V CDR1 and CDR2: SGHRS, YFSETQ.

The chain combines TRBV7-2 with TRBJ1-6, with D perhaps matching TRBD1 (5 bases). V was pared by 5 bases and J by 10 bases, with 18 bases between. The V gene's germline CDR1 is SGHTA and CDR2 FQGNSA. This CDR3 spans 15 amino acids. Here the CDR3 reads CASSLPVGVHSPLHF. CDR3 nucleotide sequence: TGTGCCAGCAGCCTTCCCGTAGGGGTACACTCACCCCTCCACTTT.

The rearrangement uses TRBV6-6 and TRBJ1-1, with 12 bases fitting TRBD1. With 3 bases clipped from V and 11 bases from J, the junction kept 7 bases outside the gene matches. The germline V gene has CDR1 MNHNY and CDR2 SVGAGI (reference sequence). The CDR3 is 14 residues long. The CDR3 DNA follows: TGTGCCAGCAGTTATCGGGACAGGGGGCTGGCGGCTTTCTTT. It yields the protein CASSYRDRGLAAFF.

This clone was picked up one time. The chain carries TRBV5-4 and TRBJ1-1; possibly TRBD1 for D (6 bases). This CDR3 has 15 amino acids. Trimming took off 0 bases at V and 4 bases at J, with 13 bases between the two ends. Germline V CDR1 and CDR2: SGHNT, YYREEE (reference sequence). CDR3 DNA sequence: TGTGCCAGCAGCTTGGCCCCTACAGGGCCCACTGAAGCTTTCTTT. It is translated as CASSLAPTGPTEAFF.

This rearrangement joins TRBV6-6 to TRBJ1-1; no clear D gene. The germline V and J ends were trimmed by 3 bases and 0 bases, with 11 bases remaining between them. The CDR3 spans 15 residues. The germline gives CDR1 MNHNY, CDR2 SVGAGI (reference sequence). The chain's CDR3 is CASSYGSSLNTEAFF. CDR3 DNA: TGTGCCAGCAGTTATGGCTCCTCTTTGAACACTGAAGCTTTCTTT.

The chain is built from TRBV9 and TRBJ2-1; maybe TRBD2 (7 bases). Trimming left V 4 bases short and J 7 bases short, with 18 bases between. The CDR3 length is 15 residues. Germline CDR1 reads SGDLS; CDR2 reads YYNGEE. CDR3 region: CASSPRGRGRNEQFF. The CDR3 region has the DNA TGTGCCAGCAGCCCGCGGGGGCGGGGGCGAAATGAGCAGTTCTTC. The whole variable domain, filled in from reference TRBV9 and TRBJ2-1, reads DSGVTQTPKHLITATGQRVTLRCSPRSGDLSVYWYQQSLDQGLQFLIQYYNGEERAKGNILERFSAQQFPDLHSELNLSSLELGDSALYFCASSPRGRGRNEQFFGPGTRLTVL.